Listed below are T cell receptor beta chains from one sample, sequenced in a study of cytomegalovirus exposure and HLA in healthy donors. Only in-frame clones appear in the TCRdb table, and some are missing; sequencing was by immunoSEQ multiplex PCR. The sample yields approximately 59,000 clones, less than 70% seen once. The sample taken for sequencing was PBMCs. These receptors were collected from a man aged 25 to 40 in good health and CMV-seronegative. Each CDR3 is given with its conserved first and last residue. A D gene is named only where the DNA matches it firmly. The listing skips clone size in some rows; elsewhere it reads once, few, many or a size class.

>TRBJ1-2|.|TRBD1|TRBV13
TGTGCCAGCAGCCTAAGGGACAGGAGGAATTCTGGCTACACCTTC
CASSLRDRRNSGYTF
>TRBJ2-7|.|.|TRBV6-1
TGTGCCAGTCCGCCAAAGACAGGTCTCTACGAGCAGTACTTC
CASPPKTGLYEQYF
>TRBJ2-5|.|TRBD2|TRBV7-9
TGTGCCAGCAGCCCCTCGGCCGGGACTAGCGGCCAAGAGACCCAGTACTTC
CASSPSAGTSGQETQYF
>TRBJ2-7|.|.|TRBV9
TGTGCCAGCAGCCCGACTTGGAGGCAGGCGGACGAGCAGTACTTC
CASSPTWRQADEQYF
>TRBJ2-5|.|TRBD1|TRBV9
TGTGCCAGCAGCTTTCGACCGGGACAGGGGTCGTCTTACCAAGAGACCCAGTACTTC
CASSFRPGQGSSYQETQYF
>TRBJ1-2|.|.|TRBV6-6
TGTGCCAGCTTGGTTAACAGGGTTTATGGCTACACCTTC
CASLVNRVYGYTF
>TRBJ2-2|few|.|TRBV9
TGTGCCAGCAGCGTAGAAGCTTCTGGCGGGGAGCTGTTTTTT
CASSVEASGGELFF
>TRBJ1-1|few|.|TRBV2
TGTGCCAGCAGTGAAGGTGGGTCACAGGGGAACACTGAAGCTTTCTTT
CASSEGGSQGNTEAFF
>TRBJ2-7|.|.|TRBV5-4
TGTGCCAGCAGCTTGTCCGGGTTATCCGCCGAGCAGTACTTC
CASSLSGLSAEQYF
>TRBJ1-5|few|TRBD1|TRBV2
TGTGCCAGCAGAAAACAGGGGGCGACCGGTCAGCCCCAGCATTTT
CASRKQGATGQPQHF
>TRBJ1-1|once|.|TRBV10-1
TGCGCCAGCAGTGAGTCAGGATCGACTCACCATGCTTTCTTT
CASSESGSTHHAFF
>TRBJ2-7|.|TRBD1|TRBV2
TGTGCCAGCAGTCGGACAGGGGGCGGTACCTACGAGCAGTACTTC
CASSRTGGGTYEQYF
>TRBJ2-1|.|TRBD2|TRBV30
TGTGCCTGGAGACAGGGGACTAGCTATGAGCAGTTCTTC
CAWRQGTSYEQFF
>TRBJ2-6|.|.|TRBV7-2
TGTGCCAGCAGCTTAGTCGGCTCTGGGGCCAACGTCCTGACTTTC
CASSLVGSGANVLTF
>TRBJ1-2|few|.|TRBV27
TGTGCCAGCAGTAATCAGGGAGGATCCTATGGCTACACCTTC
CASSNQGGSYGYTF
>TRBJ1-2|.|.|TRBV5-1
TGCGCCAGCAGTACTGGGGGGGCCTATGGCTACACCTTC
CASSTGGAYGYTF
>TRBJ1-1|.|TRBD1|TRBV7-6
TGTGCCAGCAGCCCGCAGACAGGGAGGAACACTGAAGCTTTCTTT
CASSPQTGRNTEAFF